These T cell receptor beta chains were read from a single sample in a study of technical replicates of blood from several donors. Repertoires were generated with immunoSEQ multiplex PCR, while TCRdb's copy carries only in-frame clones and drops some. Of about 68,000 clones listed, about 97% are singletons. Specimen: T cells isolated from PBMCs. The receptors were sampled from a human donor in good health. Each CDR3 is given with its conserved first and last residue. A D gene is named only where the DNA matches it firmly. Rows may omit the clone size; those that give it use once, few, many or a size class.

length,D,J,V,size,CDR3,DNA
13,.,TRBJ2-3,TRBV27,.,CASRSFGTDTQYF,TGTGCCAGCAGAAGCTTTGGCACAGATACGCAGTATTTT
15,.,TRBJ1-5,TRBV7-2,.,CASSRNRVSGQPQHF,TGTGCCAGCAGCCGTAACAGGGTCAGTGGACAGCCCCAGCATTTT
18,TRBD2,TRBJ2-1,TRBV18,.,CASSPQIAGAQGDNEQFF,TGTGCCAGCTCACCCCAAATAGCGGGAGCCCAAGGTGACAATGAGCAGTTCTTC
17,TRBD1,TRBJ1-5,TRBV19,.,CASNSGQGFVSNQPQHF,TGTGCCAGTAATTCGGGACAGGGCTTTGTTAGCAATCAGCCCCAGCATTTT
15,TRBD2,TRBJ2-1,TRBV7-2,.,CASSLYASGYNEQFF,TGTGCCAGCAGCTTATACGCTAGCGGCTACAATGAGCAGTTCTTC
12,TRBD1,TRBJ1-1,TRBV5-5,.,CASVRQGTEAFF,TGTGCCAGCGTAAGACAGGGTACTGAAGCTTTCTTT
15,TRBD1,TRBJ1-4,TRBV5-1,.,CASSVDRGRVEKLFF,TGCGCCAGCAGCGTGGACAGGGGTAGGGTTGAAAAACTGTTTTTT
16,TRBD2,TRBJ2-2,TRBV5-1,.,CASSFLLAGNTGELFF,TGCGCCAGCAGCTTCCTGCTAGCGGGAAACACCGGGGAGCTGTTTTTT
12,.,TRBJ2-1,TRBV14,.,CASSRISVGQFF,TGTGCCAGCAGCCGTATTAGCGTGGGGCAGTTCTTC
14,TRBD1,TRBJ2-7,TRBV6-5,.,CASSPKRTGIEQYF,TGTGCCAGCAGTCCAAAACGGACAGGCATCGAGCAGTACTTC
12,.,TRBJ2-7,TRBV5-1,.,CASSPTEYEQYF,TGCGCCAGCAGCCCTACAGAGTACGAGCAGTACTTC
16,TRBD1,TRBJ1-1,TRBV9,.,CASSVGEYYGTVEAFF,TGTGCCAGCAGCGTAGGGGAATACTACGGGACAGTTGAAGCTTTCTTT
17,.,TRBJ1-1,TRBV2,once,CASSEALGALGNTEAFF,TGTGCCAGCAGTGAAGCGCTGGGCGCCCTTGGGAACACTGAAGCTTTCTTT
18,TRBD1,TRBJ1-2,TRBV29-1,.,CSVEDYTRDREANYGYTF,TGCAGCGTTGAAGATTACACCCGGGACAGGGAAGCTAACTATGGCTACACCTTC
18,.,TRBJ2-2,TRBV4-2,.,CASSQEDSGAVNTGELFF,TGTGCCAGCAGCCAAGAGGATAGCGGAGCTGTGAACACCGGGGAGCTGTTTTTT
15,.,TRBJ2-7,TRBV5-6,.,CASSSFIFSSYEQYF,TGTGCCAGCAGCTCCTTCATTTTTAGCTCCTACGAGCAGTACTTC
13,.,TRBJ2-7,TRBV2,.,CASRKGSSYEQYF,TGTGCCAGCAGGAAAGGGAGTTCCTACGAGCAGTACTTC
14,TRBD2,TRBJ2-1,TRBV10-3,.,CAISTLAGGNEQFF,TGTGCCATCAGCACACTAGCGGGAGGTAATGAGCAGTTCTTC
16,TRBD2,TRBJ2-3,TRBV27,.,CASSSLLAGGPYTQYF,TGTGCCAGCAGTTCCTTACTAGCGGGAGGGCCATATACGCAGTATTTT
15,TRBD2,TRBJ2-1,TRBV9,.,CASSVKTSGLTEQFF,TGTGCCAGCAGCGTAAAGACTAGCGGGCTAACTGAGCAGTTCTTC
15,.,TRBJ2-7,TRBV10-3,.,CAISETPPGSYEQYF,TGTGCCATCAGTGAGACCCCCCCCGGCTCCTACGAGCAGTACTTC
15,.,TRBJ2-7,TRBV4-2,.,CASSQDVGSVREQYF,TGTGCCAGCAGCCAAGATGTAGGCTCCGTGAGGGAGCAGTACTTC
16,TRBD2,TRBJ2-1,TRBV5-1,once,CASSLGGAGEYNEQFF,TGCGCCAGCAGCTTGGGGGGAGCGGGAGAGTACAATGAGCAGTTCTTC
11,.,TRBJ1-2,TRBV20-1,once,CSATDTYGYTF,TGCAGTGCCACGGACACGTATGGCTACACCTTC
14,TRBD1,TRBJ1-2,TRBV6-5,.,CASSLTGVGYGYTF,TGTGCCAGCAGCCTTACAGGGGTCGGCTATGGCTACACCTTC
15,TRBD2,TRBJ2-7,TRBV19,.,CASSVLTSGSYEQYF,TGTGCCAGTAGTGTTCTGACTAGCGGGTCCTACGAGCAGTACTTC
14,TRBD2,TRBJ2-1,TRBV11-2,.,CASSPGIAGGEQFF,TGTGCCAGCAGCCCGGGGATAGCGGGAGGTGAGCAGTTCTTC
15,TRBD2,TRBJ2-1,TRBV4-3,.,CASSLGTSGRGEQFF,TGCGCCAGCAGCCTTGGGACTAGCGGGAGGGGTGAGCAGTTCTTC
14,.,TRBJ1-1,TRBV5-4,.,CASSLIGRNTEAFF,TGTGCCAGCAGCTTGATAGGGAGAAACACTGAAGCTTTCTTT
14,.,TRBJ2-5,TRBV19,.,CASSSQGLGETQYF,TGTGCCAGTAGTTCCCAGGGGCTAGGGGAGACCCAGTACTTC
12,.,TRBJ2-1,TRBV11-1,once,CASSAKDRKEFF,TGTGCCAGCAGCGCAAAGGACAGAAAGGAGTTCTTC
14,TRBD1,TRBJ2-7,TRBV18,.,CASAGTGDFYEQYF,TGTGCCAGCGCCGGGACAGGGGATTTCTACGAGCAGTACTTC
14,.,TRBJ2-3,TRBV30,.,CAWSGEVSTDTQYF,TGTGCCTGGAGTGGGGAGGTTAGCACAGATACGCAGTATTTT
15,TRBD1,TRBJ1-3,TRBV6-1,.,CASSRDRGFGNTIYF,TGTGCCAGCAGCCGCGACAGGGGATTCGGAAACACCATATATTTT
10,.,TRBJ2-3,TRBV29-1,.,CSVRIDTQYF,TGCAGCGTTCGTATAGATACGCAGTATTTT
13,.,TRBJ2-1,TRBV11-2,.,CASSVDRNNEQFF,TGTGCCAGCAGCGTCGACAGAAACAATGAGCAGTTCTTC
15,.,TRBJ2-1,TRBV5-4,.,CASSLETSSYNEQFF,TGTGCCAGCAGCTTGGAAACGAGCTCCTACAATGAGCAGTTCTTC
13,.,TRBJ2-2,TRBV11-2,.,CASSLDRSGELFF,TGTGCCAGCAGCTTAGACCGTTCCGGGGAGCTGTTTTTT
16,.,TRBJ2-3,TRBV4-3,.,CASSQALAGKTDTQYF,TGCGCCAGCAGCCAAGCACTAGCAGGAAAAACAGATACGCAGTATTTT
13,.,TRBJ2-1,TRBV7-3,.,CASKTRGSNEQFF,TGTGCCAGCAAAACTAGGGGGAGCAATGAGCAGTTCTTC
14,.,TRBJ1-4,TRBV30,.,CAWNYGLANEKLFF,TGTGCCTGGAATTACGGGTTAGCTAATGAAAAACTGTTTTTT